A single sample is the source of the 8 T cell receptor beta chains below, sequenced in a study of T-cell memory formation after mild COVID-19. TCRdb re-called the 5' RACE reads with MiXCR, one entry per CDR3 protein. The sample gives 300,000 to 400,000 distinct CDR3 sequences, under 15% of which show up once; 20% to 25% is in the top ten. Input material: PBMCs or a T cell subset sorted from them (not recorded which). The origin of the receptors is a man in his late teens or twenties who had mild COVID-19 (a few samples of this study predate the infection). Cell type and time point are not known.

The chain joins TRBV28 to TRBJ1-2, with TRBD1 as a possible D gene (5 bases). Trimming pared 3 bases from V and 8 bases from J, leaving 16 bases between. Germline values: CDR1 MDHEN, CDR2 SYDVKM. There are 14 residues in the CDR3. The CDR3 protein is CASSFPREGRGYTF. The CDR3 DNA reads as TGTGCCAGCAGTTTTCCAAGGGAGGGACGAGGCTACACCTTC.

This clonotype was seen many times. CDR3 bases: TGTGCCAGCAGTTTACCACAGCGGGGGGGCACAGATACGCAGTATTTT. Its translation: CASSLPQRGGTDTQYF. The gene calls are TRBV12-3 or TRBV12-4 and TRBJ2-3; 9 bases are a match to TRBD2. V was clipped by 2 bases and J by 1 base; unmatched bases: 4. The CDR3 spans 16 residues.

This clonotype was picked up a small number of times. The chain combines TRBV11-2 with TRBJ2-7; a possible D gene is TRBD1 (5 bases). V lost 5 bases and J 5 bases, leaving 16 bases between the germline ends. There are 14 residues in the CDR3. The germline gives CDR1 SGHAT, CDR2 FQNNGV. Written as DNA, the CDR3 is TGTGCCAGCAGCCCTATCCCCTGGGGCCACGAGCAGTACGTC. It encodes CASSPIPWGHEQYV.

V is TRBV9 and J is TRBJ2-3, with TRBD2 matching 10 bases. Germline lookup yields CDR1 SGDLS and CDR2 YYNGEE. The CDR3 is 15 residues long. V was clipped by 0 bases and J by 5 bases; unmatched bases: 3. CDR3 coding DNA: TGTGCCAGCAGCGTAGGTAGCGGGGGGTTAGATACGCAGTATTTT. Its protein is CASSVGSGGLDTQYF.

This clonotype was counted only a few times. The chain uses TRBV6-5 and TRBJ1-6; 8 nucleotides line up with TRBD1. Germline-derived CDR1 and CDR2 are MNHEY and SVGAGI. The CDR3 has 17 residues. Trimming cost V 2 bases and J 1 base; bases outside gene matches: 4. As DNA, the CDR3 is TGTGCCAGCAGTTACCCGGGACAGGATTCCTATAATTCACCCCTCCACTTT. This gives the protein CASSYPGQDSYNSPLHF.

The CDR3, as DNA: TGTGCCAGCTCAACGATAGGGGGCAATCAGCCCCAGCATTTT. Protein: CASSTIGGNQPQHF. The chain couples TRBV28 to TRBJ1-5; D may be TRBD1 (5 bases). The CDR3 is 14 amino acids. Germline CDR1 reads MDHEN; CDR2 reads SYDVKM. V lost 8 bases and J 2 bases, leaving 13 bases between the germline ends.

CDR3 nucleotides: TGCAGTGCTAGAGTGGGAGGGCGCGAGCAGTACTTC. It encodes CSARVGGREQYF. The J gene is TRBJ2-7, the V gene TRBV20-1; 7 bases are shared with TRBD2. Germline CDR1 DFQATT, CDR2 SNEGSKA (reference sequence). The CDR3 is 12 residues long. The V gene end was trimmed by 1 base and the J gene end by 6 bases; junction bases not matched to a gene: 3.

This clonotype was picked up many times. The chain combines TRBV7-9 with TRBJ2-7, with a weak D call TRBD2 (6 bases). The CDR3 contains 13 residues. Germline lookup yields CDR1 SEHNR and CDR2 FQNEAQ (reference sequence). Trimming took off 5 bases at V and 1 base at J, with 9 bases between the two ends. The CDR3 nucleotides read TGTGCCAGCAGCCGTGGGACTTCCTACGAGCAGTACTTC. It translates to CASSRGTSYEQYF.